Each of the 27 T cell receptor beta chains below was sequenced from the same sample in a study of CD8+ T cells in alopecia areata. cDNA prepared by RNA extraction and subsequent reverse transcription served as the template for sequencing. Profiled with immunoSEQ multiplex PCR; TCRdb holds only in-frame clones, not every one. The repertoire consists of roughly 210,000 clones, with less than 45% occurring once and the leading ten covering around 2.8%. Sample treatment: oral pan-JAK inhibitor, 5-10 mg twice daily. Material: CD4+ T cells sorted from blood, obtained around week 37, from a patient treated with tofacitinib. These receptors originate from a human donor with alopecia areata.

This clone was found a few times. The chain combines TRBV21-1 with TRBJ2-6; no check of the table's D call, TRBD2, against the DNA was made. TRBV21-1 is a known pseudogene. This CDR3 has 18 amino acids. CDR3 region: CASSKAMEQYRGANVLTF. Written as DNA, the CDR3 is TGTGCCAGCAGCAAAGCGATGGAGCAATATCGTGGGGCCAACGTCCTGACTTTC.

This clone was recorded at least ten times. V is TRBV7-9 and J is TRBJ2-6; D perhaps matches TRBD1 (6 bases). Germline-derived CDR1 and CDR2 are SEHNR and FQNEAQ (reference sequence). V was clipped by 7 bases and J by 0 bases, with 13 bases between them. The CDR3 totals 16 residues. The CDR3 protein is CASNQGSSSGANVLTF. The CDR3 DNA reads TGTGCCAGCAACCAGGGGTCTAGCTCTGGGGCCAACGTCCTGACTTTC.

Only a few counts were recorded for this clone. CDR3 in DNA: TGTGCCAGCAGTGAAGCTCTAGCGGGAGCCACCGTGTGTGAGCAGTTCTTC. Encoded protein: CASSEALAGATVCEQFF. This rearrangement joins TRBV6-1 to TRBJ2-1; 10 nucleotides line up with TRBD2. CDR1 and CDR2 (germline): MNHNS, SASEGT. J lost 9 bases, V lost 0 bases, and 11 bases had no gene match. This CDR3 spans 17 amino acids.

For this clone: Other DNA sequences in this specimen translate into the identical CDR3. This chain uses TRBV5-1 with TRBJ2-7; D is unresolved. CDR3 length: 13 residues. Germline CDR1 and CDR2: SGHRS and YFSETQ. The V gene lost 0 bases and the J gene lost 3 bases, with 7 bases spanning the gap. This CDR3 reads CASSLGRDYEQYF. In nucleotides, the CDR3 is TGCGCCAGCAGCTTGGGCAGAGACTACGAGCAGTACTTC. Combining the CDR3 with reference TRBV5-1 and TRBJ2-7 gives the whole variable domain KAGVTQTPRYLIKTRGQQVTLSCSPISGHRSVSWYQQTPGQGLQFLFEYFSETQRNKGNFPGRFSGRQFSNSRSEMNVSTLELGDSALYLCASSLGRDYEQYFGPGTRLTVT.

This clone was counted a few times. The CDR3 DNA is TGTGCCAGCTCACCAGAAAGCTATGGCTACACCTTC. Translation gives CASSPESYGYTF. The genes are TRBV18 and TRBJ1-2; D unclear. Germline values: CDR1 KGHSH, CDR2 LQKENI. The CDR3 contains 12 residues. V lost 2 bases and J 4 bases, leaving 5 bases between the germline ends.

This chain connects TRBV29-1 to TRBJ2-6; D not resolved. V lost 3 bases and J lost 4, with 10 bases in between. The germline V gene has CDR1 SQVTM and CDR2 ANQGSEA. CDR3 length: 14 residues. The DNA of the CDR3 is TGCAGCGTTGACGAGATCGAAGGGGCCAACGTCCTGACTTTC. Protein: CSVDEIEGANVLTF.

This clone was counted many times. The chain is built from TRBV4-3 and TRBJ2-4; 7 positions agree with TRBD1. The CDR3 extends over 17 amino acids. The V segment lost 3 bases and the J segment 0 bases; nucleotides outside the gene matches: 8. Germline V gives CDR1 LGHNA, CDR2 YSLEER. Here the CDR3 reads CASSQRGTDIAKNIQYF. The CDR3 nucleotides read TGCGCCAGCAGCCAGAGAGGGACAGATATAGCCAAAAACATTCAGTACTTC.

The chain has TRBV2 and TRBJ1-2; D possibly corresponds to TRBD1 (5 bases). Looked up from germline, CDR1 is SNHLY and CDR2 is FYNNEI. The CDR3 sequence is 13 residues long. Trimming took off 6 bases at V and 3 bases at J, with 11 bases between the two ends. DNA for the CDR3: TGTGCCAGCAGCCCCTCCAGGGACTATGGCTACACCTTC. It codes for CASSPSRDYGYTF.

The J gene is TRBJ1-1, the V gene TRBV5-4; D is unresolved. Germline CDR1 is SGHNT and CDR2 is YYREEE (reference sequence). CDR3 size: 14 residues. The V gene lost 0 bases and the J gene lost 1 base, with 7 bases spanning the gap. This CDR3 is CASSLEPRNTEAFF. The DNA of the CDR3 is TGTGCCAGCAGCTTGGAGCCGCGGAACACTGAAGCTTTCTTT.

This CDR3 is CATRGSGTLYEQYF. DNA for the CDR3: TGTGCCACCAGAGGGTCCGGGACCCTCTACGAGCAGTACTTC. The V and J genes are TRBV15 and TRBJ2-7; either TRBD1 or TRBD2 may supply D (5 bases each). The V gene lost 6 bases and the J gene lost 3 bases, with 15 bases spanning the gap. The CDR3 is 14 amino acids. Germline V gives CDR1 LNHNV, CDR2 YYDKDF (reference sequence).

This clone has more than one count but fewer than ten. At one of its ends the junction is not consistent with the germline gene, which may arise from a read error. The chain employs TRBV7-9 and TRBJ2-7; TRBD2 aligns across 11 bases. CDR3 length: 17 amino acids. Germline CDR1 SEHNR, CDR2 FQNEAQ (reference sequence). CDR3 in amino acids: CASSDRGTSGPSHEQYF. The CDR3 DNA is TGTGCCAGCAGCGACCGGGGGACTAGCGGACCCTCCCACGAGCAGTACTTC.

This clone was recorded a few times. The CDR3 DNA sequence: TGTGCCAGCAGCCCGGACAGGGGGCTCCCCTATGGCTACACCTTC. Its protein product is CASSPDRGLPYGYTF. The chain employs TRBV4-2 and TRBJ1-2, with 11 bases matching TRBD1. This CDR3 region has 15 residues. In germline, CDR1 is LGHNA, CDR2 YNFKEQ. V shed 4 bases, J shed 4 bases, and the junction held 5 bases outside the gene matches.

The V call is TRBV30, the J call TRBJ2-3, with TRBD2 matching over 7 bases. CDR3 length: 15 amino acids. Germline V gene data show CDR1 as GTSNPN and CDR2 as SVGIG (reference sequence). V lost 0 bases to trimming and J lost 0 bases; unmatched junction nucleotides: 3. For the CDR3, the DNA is TGTGCCTGGAGTGTTCAACTAGCGAGCACAGATACGCAGTATTTT. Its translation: CAWSVQLASTDTQYF.

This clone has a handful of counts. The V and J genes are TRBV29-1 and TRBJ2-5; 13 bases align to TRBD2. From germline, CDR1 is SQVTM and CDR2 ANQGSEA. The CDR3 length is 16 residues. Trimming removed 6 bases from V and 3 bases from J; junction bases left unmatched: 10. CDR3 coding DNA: TGCAGCGTGCGTCGGACTAGCGGGAGAGTCAAAGAGACCCAGTACTTC. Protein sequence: CSVRRTSGRVKETQYF.

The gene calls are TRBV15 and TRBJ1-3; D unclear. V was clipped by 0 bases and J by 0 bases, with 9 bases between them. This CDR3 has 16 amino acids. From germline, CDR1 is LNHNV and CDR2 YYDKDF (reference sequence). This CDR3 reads CATSRDHPASGNTIYF. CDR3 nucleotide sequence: TGTGCCACCAGCAGAGATCACCCAGCCTCTGGAAACACCATATATTTT.

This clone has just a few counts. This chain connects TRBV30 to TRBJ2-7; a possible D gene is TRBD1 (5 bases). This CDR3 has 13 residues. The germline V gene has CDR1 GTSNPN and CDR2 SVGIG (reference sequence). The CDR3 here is CAQRAGRSGEQYF. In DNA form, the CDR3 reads TGTGCTCAACGTGCAGGGCGCTCCGGGGAGCAGTACTTC.

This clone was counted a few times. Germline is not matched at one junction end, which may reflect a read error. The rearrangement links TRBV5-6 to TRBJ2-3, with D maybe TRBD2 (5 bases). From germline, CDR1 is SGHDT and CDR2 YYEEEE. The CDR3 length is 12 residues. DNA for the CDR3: TGTGCCAGCAGCTTCGAGGAGGCCAGTCTGAGTTTT. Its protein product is CASSFEEASLSF.

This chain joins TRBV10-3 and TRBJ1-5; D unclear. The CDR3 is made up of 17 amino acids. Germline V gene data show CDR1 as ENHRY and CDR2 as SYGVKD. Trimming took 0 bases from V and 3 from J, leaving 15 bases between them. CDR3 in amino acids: CAISESAGGGNNQPQHF. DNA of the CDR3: TGTGCCATCAGTGAGTCGGCAGGTGGTGGGAACAATCAGCCCCAGCATTTT.

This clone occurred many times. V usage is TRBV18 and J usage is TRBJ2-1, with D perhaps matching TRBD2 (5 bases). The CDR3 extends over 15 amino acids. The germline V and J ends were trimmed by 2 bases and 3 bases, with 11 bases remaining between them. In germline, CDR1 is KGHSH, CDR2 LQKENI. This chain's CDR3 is CASSPTPDFYNEQFF. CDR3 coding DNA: TGTGCCAGCTCACCAACCCCGGACTTCTACAATGAGCAGTTCTTC. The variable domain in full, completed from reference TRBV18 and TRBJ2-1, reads NAGVMQNPRHLVRRRGQEARLRCSPMKGHSHVYWYRQLPEEGLKFMVYLQKENIIDESGMPKERFSAEFPKEGPSILRIQQVVRGDSAAYFCASSPTPDFYNEQFFGPGTRLTVL.

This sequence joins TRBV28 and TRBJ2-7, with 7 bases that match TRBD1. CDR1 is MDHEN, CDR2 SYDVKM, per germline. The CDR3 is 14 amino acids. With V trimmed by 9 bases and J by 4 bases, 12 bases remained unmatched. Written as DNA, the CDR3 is TGTGCCAGGGTCCCCCATGACAGGGAGTACGAGCAGTACTTC. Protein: CARVPHDREYEQYF.

The CDR3 sequence is CAISESGAGADNEQFF. CDR3 nucleotide sequence: TGTGCCATCAGTGAGTCGGGAGCGGGAGCGGACAATGAGCAGTTCTTC. The chain couples TRBV10-3 to TRBJ2-1, with 8 bases that match TRBD2. V trimming: 0 bases; J trimming: 5 bases; junction bases outside the gene matches: 6. Germline V CDR1 and CDR2: ENHRY, SYGVKD. This CDR3 is 16 amino acids long.

The CDR3 loop reads CSVEVSQETQYF. CDR3 bases: TGCAGCGTTGAAGTGAGCCAAGAGACCCAGTACTTC. The chain joins TRBV29-1 to TRBJ2-5; no reliable D call. The germline gives CDR1 SQVTM, CDR2 ANQGSEA. The CDR3 extends over 12 amino acids. The V end was cut by 1 base, the J end by 1 base, with 4 bases between.

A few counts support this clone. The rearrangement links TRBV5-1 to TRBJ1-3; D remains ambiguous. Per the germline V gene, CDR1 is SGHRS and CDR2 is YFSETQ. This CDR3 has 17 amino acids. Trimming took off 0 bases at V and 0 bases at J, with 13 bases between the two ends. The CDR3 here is CASSLEPPTFSGNTIYF. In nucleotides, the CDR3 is TGCGCCAGCAGCTTGGAACCGCCAACTTTCTCTGGAAACACCATATATTTT.

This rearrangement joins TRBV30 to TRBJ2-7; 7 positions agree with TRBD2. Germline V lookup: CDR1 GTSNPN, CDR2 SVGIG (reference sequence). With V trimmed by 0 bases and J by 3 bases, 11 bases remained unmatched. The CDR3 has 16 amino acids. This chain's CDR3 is CAWSVYSGIIVYEQYF. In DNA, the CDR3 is TGTGCCTGGAGTGTTTACAGCGGGATAATCGTCTACGAGCAGTACTTC.

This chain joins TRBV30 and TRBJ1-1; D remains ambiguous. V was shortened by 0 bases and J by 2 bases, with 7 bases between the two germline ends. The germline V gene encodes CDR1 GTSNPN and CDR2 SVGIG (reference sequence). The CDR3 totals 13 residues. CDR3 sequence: CAWSVLQNTEAFF. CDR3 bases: TGTGCCTGGAGTGTACTACAAAACACTGAAGCTTTCTTT.

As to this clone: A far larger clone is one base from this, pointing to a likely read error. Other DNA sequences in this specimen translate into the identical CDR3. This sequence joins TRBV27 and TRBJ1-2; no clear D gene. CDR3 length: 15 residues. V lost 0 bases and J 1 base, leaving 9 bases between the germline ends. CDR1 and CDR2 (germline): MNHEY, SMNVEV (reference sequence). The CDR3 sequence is CASSLSPRDNYGYTF. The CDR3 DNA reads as TGTGCCAGCAGTTTATCCCCCCGGGATAACTATGGCTACACCTTC.

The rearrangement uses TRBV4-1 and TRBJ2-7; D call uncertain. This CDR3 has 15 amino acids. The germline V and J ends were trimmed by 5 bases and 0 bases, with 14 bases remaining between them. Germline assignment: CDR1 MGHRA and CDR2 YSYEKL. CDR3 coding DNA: TGCGCCAGCAGCTTAGAGGCGCCTACCTCCTACGAGCAGTACTTC. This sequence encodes CASSLEAPTSYEQYF.